This paragraph covers one T cell receptor beta chain sequence. This record comes from a study of blood T cell repertoires in COVID-19. Trimming took 2 bases from V and 4 from J, leaving 17 bases between them. Germline lookup yields CDR1 LNHNV and CDR2 YYDKDF (reference sequence). The CDR3 has 16 residues. Libraries were prepared by immunoSEQ multiplex PCR; TCRdb keeps only in-frame clonotypes and omits some of them. The sample carries about 300,000 clones, roughly 89% recorded once. The sequenced sample was peripheral blood. J is TRBJ2-5 and V is TRBV15; a weak D match, TRBD1 (7 bases). This TCR came from a man between 40 and 49 years old with acute or convalescent COVID-19. CDR3 region: CATSRNARGVGETQYF. The CDR3 bases are TGTGCCACCAGCAGAAATGCCAGGGGGGTTGGAGAGACCCAGTACTTC. The complete variable domain, with remaining parts taken from reference TRBV15 and TRBJ2-5, reads DAMVIQNPRYQVTQFGKPVTLSCSQTLNHNVMYWYQQKSSQAPKLLFHYYDKDFNNEADTPDNFQSRRPNTSFCFLDIRSPGLGDTAMYLCATSRNARGVGETQYFGPGTRLLVL.